The 2 T cell receptor beta chains listed next were all sequenced from one sample in a study of cytomegalovirus exposure and HLA in healthy donors. Use of 60 Vbeta and 13 Jbeta primers characterized the PCR. The protocol was immunoSEQ multiplex PCR, while the TCRdb copy is restricted to in-frame clones and leaves out a portion. The table lists tens of thousands of clones, 60% to 80% of them singletons. The source material was PBMCs. The receptors come from a woman aged 40 to 50 in good health and CMV-seropositive.

The V and J genes are TRBV30 and TRBJ2-7, with D unresolved. The germline gives CDR1 GTSNPN, CDR2 SVGIG (reference sequence). The CDR3 extends over 12 amino acids. V lost 3 bases and J 4 bases, leaving 10 bases between the germline ends. For the CDR3, the DNA is TGTGCCTGGAGCCTCATGCGGTACGAGCAGTACTTC. This gives the protein CAWSLMRYEQYF. The whole variable domain, remainder taken from reference TRBV30 and TRBJ2-7, is SQTIHQWPATLVQPVGSPLSLECTVEGTSNPNLYWYRQAAGRGLQLLFYSVGIGQISSEVPQNLSASRPQDRQFILSSKKLLLSDSGFYLCAWSLMRYEQYFGPGTRLTVT.

V gene TRBV30 combines with J gene TRBJ1-4; no definite D call. The V gene lost 0 bases and the J gene lost 5 bases, with 13 bases spanning the gap. In germline, CDR1 is GTSNPN, CDR2 SVGIG (reference sequence). This CDR3 spans 15 amino acids. This chain's CDR3 is CAWSVQNPQNEKLFF. CDR3 nucleotide sequence: TGTGCCTGGAGTGTACAAAATCCACAGAATGAAAAACTGTTTTTT.